These T cell receptor beta chains were read from a single sample in a study of blood T cell repertoires in COVID-19. Clones were read by immunoSEQ multiplex PCR, and TCRdb kept only the in-frame ones, dropping some. The sample lists around 200,000 clones, more than 85% occurring once. The sample comprised peripheral blood. Receptors originate from a middle-aged man with active or convalescent COVID-19. Both conserved end residues are trimmed from each CDR3.

j_gene | v_gene | CDR3aa
TRBJ1-2 | TRBV7-2 | ASSYRRSGYGYT
TRBJ1-1 | TRBV18 | ASSPPSEVGAF
TRBJ2-3 | TRBV16 | ASSRPGQVTDTQY
TRBJ2-3 | TRBV5-6 | ASSRAGHTDTQY
TRBJ1-2 | TRBV4-1 | ASSQGQGHSFNYGYT
TRBJ1-3 | TRBV7-9 | ASSLRVAGNTIY
TRBJ1-2 | TRBV16 | ASSQSGQAINYGYT
TRBJ1-2 | TRBV10-3 | AISEGQGREYGYT
TRBJ2-3 | TRBV7-3 | ASSSGTSGYTDTQY
TRBJ2-3 | TRBV4-2 | ASSQVGGRAKDTQY
TRBJ2-2 | TRBV28 | ASIPRTPFTGELF
TRBJ1-2 | TRBV24-1 | ATRRLTGGEGGYT
TRBJ1-4 | TRBV25-1 | ASSSQGYEKLF
TRBJ1-2 | TRBV3-1/TRBV3-2 | ASSQYDRVDYGYT
TRBJ2-1 | TRBV15 | ATSRGAGDNNEQF
TRBJ2-7 | TRBV3-1/TRBV3-2 | ASSQSRAFSRGEQY
TRBJ1-1 | TRBV4-1 | ASSQSPYTEAF
TRBJ1-5 | TRBV21-1 | ASSKEDSGGNQPQH
TRBJ1-6 | TRBV2 | ASSEAGQGVSPLH
TRBJ1-3 | TRBV4-1 | ASSQTTPGTGGNTIY
TRBJ2-2 | TRBV2 | ASSERFVSGGTGELF
TRBJ1-4 | TRBV6-1 | ASSELVTGGSEKLF